Below, one T cell receptor (beta chain) is given with its context. The target antigen is unknown. Each sample's TCRB immunosequencing used about 470 nanograms of biopsy DNA. Sequencing was performed with immunoSEQ multiplex PCR; in TCRdb, only in-frame clones are kept and a portion is missing. The data show approximately 12,000 clones, 65% to 80% seen once. The sample belongs to a study of T cell repertoires in ileal Crohn's disease. Overall study: At surgery, 35% to 40% of patients smoked, with median disease duration about 7.9 years.

The study, taken as a whole, reports: Clonality above 26.8% at surgery always came with endoscopic recurrence.

The germline V gene encodes CDR1 SGHDT and CDR2 YYEEEE. The CDR3 is 17 residues long. With 0 bases clipped from V and 0 bases from J, the junction kept 9 bases outside the gene matches. The sequenced sample consisted of ileal tissue. The chain uses TRBV5-6 and TRBJ2-7; 7 positions match TRBD1. The sequence came from an adult with Crohn's disease. The CDR3, as DNA: TGTGCCAGCAGCTTGGTAGGGACAGAGACATTCTCCTACGAGCAGTACTTC. As protein: CASSLVGTETFSYEQYF.